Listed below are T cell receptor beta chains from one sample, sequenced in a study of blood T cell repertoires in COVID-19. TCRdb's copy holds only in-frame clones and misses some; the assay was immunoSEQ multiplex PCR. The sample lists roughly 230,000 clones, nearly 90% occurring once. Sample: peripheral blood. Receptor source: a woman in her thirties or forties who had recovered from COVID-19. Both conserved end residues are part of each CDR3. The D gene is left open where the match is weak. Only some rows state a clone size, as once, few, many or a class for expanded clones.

cdr3_aa: CASSSTRLIETQYF
cdr3_nt: TGTGCCAGCAGCTCTACTCGACTAATAGAGACCCAGTACTTC
clone_size: .
v_call: TRBV7-8
d_call: .
j_call: TRBJ2-5

cdr3_aa: CASSAGLNQPQHF
cdr3_nt: TGTGCCAGTAGTGCGGGTCTCAATCAGCCCCAGCATTTT
clone_size: .
v_call: TRBV19
d_call: .
j_call: TRBJ1-5

cdr3_aa: CASGRDRVVRGYTF
cdr3_nt: TGTGCCAGCGGGAGGGACAGGGTGGTTCGAGGCTACACCTTC
clone_size: .
v_call: TRBV28
d_call: TRBD1
j_call: TRBJ1-2

cdr3_aa: CASSLTLENTGELFF
cdr3_nt: TGCGCCAGCAGCCTTACTTTAGAGAACACCGGGGAGCTGTTTTTT
clone_size: .
v_call: TRBV5-1
d_call: .
j_call: TRBJ2-2

cdr3_aa: CASSEGSNRGNEKLFF
cdr3_nt: TGTGCCAGCAGTGAGGGGTCAAACAGGGGGAATGAAAAACTGTTTTTT
clone_size: .
v_call: TRBV2
d_call: TRBD1
j_call: TRBJ1-4

cdr3_aa: CASSDQRGPYNEQFF
cdr3_nt: TGCGCCAGCAGTGACCAGCGGGGACCCTACAATGAGCAGTTCTTC
clone_size: .
v_call: TRBV10-1
d_call: TRBD2
j_call: TRBJ2-1

cdr3_aa: CASSASQGTTEAFF
cdr3_nt: TGTGCCAGCTCAGCCTCACAGGGAACGACTGAAGCTTTCTTT
clone_size: .
v_call: TRBV18
d_call: .
j_call: TRBJ1-1

cdr3_aa: CASSVWGDAKNIQYF
cdr3_nt: TGTGCCAGCAGTGTTTGGGGCGATGCCAAAAACATTCAGTACTTC
clone_size: .
v_call: TRBV2
d_call: .
j_call: TRBJ2-4

cdr3_aa: CASSGRGVETQYF
cdr3_nt: TGTGCCAGTAGCGGCCGGGGGGTAGAGACCCAGTACTTC
clone_size: once
v_call: TRBV19
d_call: TRBD2
j_call: TRBJ2-5

cdr3_aa: CASSSGQSHYEQYF
cdr3_nt: TGCGCCAGCAGCTCGGGACAGAGTCACTACGAGCAGTACTTC
clone_size: .
v_call: TRBV5-1
d_call: TRBD1
j_call: TRBJ2-7

cdr3_aa: CASSKTEEYGYTF
cdr3_nt: TGTGCCAGCAGCAAGACAGAAGAATATGGCTACACCTTC
clone_size: .
v_call: TRBV3-1/TRBV3-2
d_call: .
j_call: TRBJ1-2

cdr3_aa: CASSQILAGEYNEQFF
cdr3_nt: TGTGCCAGCAGCCAAATACTAGCGGGAGAATACAATGAGCAGTTCTTC
clone_size: .
v_call: TRBV7-9
d_call: TRBD2
j_call: TRBJ2-1

cdr3_aa: CASSATGTPNTGELFF
cdr3_nt: TGCGCCAGCAGCGCGACCGGGACACCTAACACCGGGGAGCTGTTTTTT
clone_size: .
v_call: TRBV5-1
d_call: .
j_call: TRBJ2-2

cdr3_aa: CASSWIQGAYIQYF
cdr3_nt: TGTGCCAGCAGTTGGATCCAGGGGGCCTACATTCAGTACTTC
clone_size: .
v_call: TRBV2
d_call: TRBD1
j_call: TRBJ2-4

cdr3_aa: CASSSLTRGEVRSYTF
cdr3_nt: TGTGCCAGCAGTTCGCTCACCAGGGGGGAGGTTAGGAGCTACACCTTC
clone_size: .
v_call: TRBV27
d_call: TRBD1
j_call: TRBJ1-2

cdr3_aa: CAWSAGTGGEKLFF
cdr3_nt: TGTGCCTGGAGTGCCGGGACAGGGGGTGAAAAACTGTTTTTT
clone_size: .
v_call: TRBV30
d_call: TRBD1
j_call: TRBJ1-4

cdr3_aa: CASSPLYSPLHF
cdr3_nt: TGTGCCAGCAGTCCCCTATATTCACCCCTCCACTTT
clone_size: .
v_call: TRBV28
d_call: .
j_call: TRBJ1-6

cdr3_aa: CASSDLGRGQGLDNEQFF
cdr3_nt: TGCGCCAGCAGTGATCTGGGCCGGGGACAGGGTTTGGACAATGAGCAGTTCTTC
clone_size: few
v_call: TRBV10-1
d_call: TRBD1
j_call: TRBJ2-1

cdr3_aa: CASGTTRGKGNNEQFF
cdr3_nt: TGTGCTAGTGGTACGACCAGGGGGAAAGGGAACAATGAGCAGTTCTTC
clone_size: .
v_call: TRBV12-5
d_call: TRBD1
j_call: TRBJ2-1

cdr3_aa: CASSLDRAQYF
cdr3_nt: TGTGCCAGCAGCCTAGACAGGGCGCAGTATTTT
clone_size: .
v_call: TRBV5-4
d_call: TRBD1
j_call: TRBJ2-3

cdr3_aa: CASSPHIAGGAKNIQYF
cdr3_nt: TGTGCCAGCAGCCCTCATATAGCGGGAGGAGCCAAAAACATTCAGTACTTC
clone_size: .
v_call: TRBV7-8
d_call: TRBD2
j_call: TRBJ2-4

cdr3_aa: CATGTENGYTF
cdr3_nt: TGTGCCACCGGGACAGAGAATGGCTACACCTTC
clone_size: .
v_call: TRBV10-3
d_call: TRBD1
j_call: TRBJ1-2

cdr3_aa: CASSQGAGANVLTF
cdr3_nt: TGTGCCAGTAGTCAGGGGGCTGGGGCCAACGTCCTGACTTTC
clone_size: once
v_call: TRBV19
d_call: TRBD1
j_call: TRBJ2-6

cdr3_aa: CASSPDRAETQYF
cdr3_nt: TGTGCCAGCAGCCCGGACAGGGCGGAGACCCAGTACTTC
clone_size: .
v_call: TRBV7-7
d_call: TRBD1
j_call: TRBJ2-5

cdr3_aa: CASSGSPTDTQYF
cdr3_nt: TGTGCCAGCAGCGGGAGCCCCACAGATACGCAGTATTTT
clone_size: once
v_call: TRBV2
d_call: .
j_call: TRBJ2-3

cdr3_aa: CASSVGGATGEQFF
cdr3_nt: TGTGCCAGCAGCGTAGGGGGCGCGACAGGCGAGCAGTTCTTC
clone_size: .
v_call: TRBV9
d_call: .
j_call: TRBJ2-1

cdr3_aa: CAWTQGTGGGYTF
cdr3_nt: TGTGCCTGGACCCAGGGGACAGGGGGTGGCTACACCTTC
clone_size: .
v_call: TRBV30
d_call: TRBD1
j_call: TRBJ1-2

cdr3_aa: CASSFQGSYEQYF
cdr3_nt: TGTGCCAGCAGCTTCCAGGGAAGTTACGAGCAGTACTTC
clone_size: .
v_call: TRBV7-9
d_call: .
j_call: TRBJ2-7

cdr3_aa: CASSYVVVETEAFF
cdr3_nt: TGTGCCAGCAGTTACGTGGTCGTAGAGACTGAAGCTTTCTTT
clone_size: .
v_call: TRBV6-2/TRBV6-3
d_call: .
j_call: TRBJ1-1

cdr3_aa: CATSRDLQRKWQETQYF
cdr3_nt: TGTGCCACCAGCAGAGATCTCCAGCGGAAATGGCAAGAGACCCAGTACTTC
clone_size: .
v_call: TRBV15
d_call: .
j_call: TRBJ2-5

cdr3_aa: CATSGQGRTDTQYF
cdr3_nt: TGTGCCACCAGCGGACAGGGTCGCACAGATACGCAGTATTTT
clone_size: .
v_call: TRBV24-1
d_call: TRBD1
j_call: TRBJ2-3

cdr3_aa: CASSLAQTRTGELFF
cdr3_nt: TGCGCCAGCAGCTTGGCCCAAACTAGGACCGGGGAGCTGTTTTTT
clone_size: .
v_call: TRBV5-1
d_call: .
j_call: TRBJ2-2

cdr3_aa: CASSQASGGTEQYF
cdr3_nt: TGTGCCAGCAGCCAGGCTAGCGGGGGTACCGAGCAGTACTTC
clone_size: .
v_call: TRBV3-1/TRBV3-2
d_call: TRBD2
j_call: TRBJ2-7

cdr3_aa: CASSLIRGETQYF
cdr3_nt: TGTGCCAGCAGCTTGATAAGGGGAGAGACCCAGTACTTC
clone_size: .
v_call: TRBV5-6
d_call: .
j_call: TRBJ2-5

cdr3_aa: CASSLTGGVKTQYF
cdr3_nt: TGTGCCAGCAGCTTAACAGGGGGCGTGAAGACCCAGTACTTC
clone_size: .
v_call: TRBV5-6
d_call: TRBD1
j_call: TRBJ2-5

cdr3_aa: CASSLPSGTGGGLDYGYTF
cdr3_nt: TGTGCCAGCAGCTTGCCCTCCGGGACAGGGGGCGGACTTGACTATGGCTACACCTTC
clone_size: .
v_call: TRBV7-2
d_call: TRBD1
j_call: TRBJ1-2

cdr3_aa: CASSYSEGANYGYTF
cdr3_nt: TGTGCCAGCAGTTACTCGGAGGGGGCGAACTATGGCTACACCTTC
clone_size: .
v_call: TRBV6-5
d_call: TRBD1
j_call: TRBJ1-2

cdr3_aa: CASSLGGQNYGYTF
cdr3_nt: TGTGCCAGCAGCTTAGGTGGACAGAACTATGGCTACACCTTC
clone_size: .
v_call: TRBV13
d_call: .
j_call: TRBJ1-2

cdr3_aa: CASTYGFRNTEAFF
cdr3_nt: TGCGCCAGCACTTACGGGTTCCGGAACACTGAAGCTTTCTTT
clone_size: .
v_call: TRBV5-1
d_call: .
j_call: TRBJ1-1

cdr3_aa: CASLLNRDNQPQHF
cdr3_nt: TGTGCCAGTCTTTTAAACAGGGACAATCAGCCCCAGCATTTT
clone_size: once
v_call: TRBV2
d_call: .
j_call: TRBJ1-5

cdr3_aa: CASSLGTSGVETQYF
cdr3_nt: TGCGCCAGCAGCTTGGGGACTAGCGGGGTTGAGACCCAGTACTTC
clone_size: .
v_call: TRBV5-1
d_call: TRBD2
j_call: TRBJ2-5

cdr3_aa: CASSPEGTGSEQFF
cdr3_nt: TGTGCCAGCAGCCCCGAAGGGACAGGGAGTGAGCAGTTCTTC
clone_size: .
v_call: TRBV9
d_call: TRBD1
j_call: TRBJ2-1

cdr3_aa: CASSLVSETQYF
cdr3_nt: TGTGCCAGCAGCTTAGTTAGTGAGACCCAGTACTTC
clone_size: once
v_call: TRBV7-9
d_call: .
j_call: TRBJ2-5

cdr3_aa: CAAGGVETQYF
cdr3_nt: TGTGCCGCGGGGGGGGTAGAGACCCAGTACTTC
clone_size: .
v_call: TRBV28
d_call: TRBD2
j_call: TRBJ2-5

cdr3_aa: CAWRGTSGGNIQYF
cdr3_nt: TGTGCCTGGCGAGGGACCTCGGGAGGAAACATTCAGTACTTC
clone_size: .
v_call: TRBV30
d_call: TRBD2
j_call: TRBJ2-4

cdr3_aa: CASSLSTAGRSGEKLFF
cdr3_nt: TGTGCCAGCAGCTTATCTACAGCGGGGAGGTCAGGTGAAAAACTGTTTTTT
clone_size: .
v_call: TRBV7-9
d_call: .
j_call: TRBJ1-4

cdr3_aa: CASSQRRGGEQFF
cdr3_nt: TGTGCCAGCAGCCAGAGGAGGGGAGGTGAGCAGTTCTTC
clone_size: .
v_call: TRBV3-1/TRBV3-2
d_call: .
j_call: TRBJ2-1

cdr3_aa: CAGGGGGTDTQYF
cdr3_nt: TGTGCCGGCGGGGGCGGGGGCACAGATACGCAGTATTTT
clone_size: .
v_call: TRBV10-3
d_call: .
j_call: TRBJ2-3

cdr3_aa: CASSINPDTEAFF
cdr3_nt: TGTGCCAGTAGTATTAATCCGGACACTGAAGCTTTCTTT
clone_size: .
v_call: TRBV19
d_call: .
j_call: TRBJ1-1

cdr3_aa: CAWSSGLAGVNEQFF
cdr3_nt: TGTGCCTGGTCTAGTGGGCTAGCGGGAGTCAATGAGCAGTTCTTC
clone_size: .
v_call: TRBV30
d_call: TRBD2
j_call: TRBJ2-1

cdr3_aa: CASSGGTSAKETQYF
cdr3_nt: TGTGCCAGCAGTGGCGGGACTAGCGCAAAAGAGACCCAGTACTTC
clone_size: .
v_call: TRBV25-1
d_call: TRBD2
j_call: TRBJ2-5

cdr3_aa: CASSLRGLDEKLFF
cdr3_nt: TGTGCCAGCAGCCTCAGGGGGCTGGATGAAAAACTGTTTTTT
clone_size: .
v_call: TRBV3-1/TRBV3-2
d_call: TRBD1
j_call: TRBJ1-4